The 27 T cell receptor beta chains listed next were all sequenced from one sample in a study of blood T cells in healthy people across ages. Sample-barcoded 5' priming and a J-beta primer mix drove a second PCR of roughly 6 to 12 cycles. TCRdb re-derived calls from the 5' RACE reads in MiXCR, one entry per CDR3 protein. The repertoire holds 750,000 to 1,000,000 distinct CDR3 sequences, roughly 29% seen once, with roughly 10% in the top ten. These same data were also listed under a study on T cells of mothers and their children.

Specimen: blood. The origin of the receptors is a woman aged 40 to 50 in good health.

Concerning this clonotype: With a much larger clone just one base away, this may be a read error. The chain employs TRBV28 and TRBJ1-2; D not resolved. This CDR3 region has 14 residues. Germline V gene sequence: CDR1 MDHEN, CDR2 SYDVKM. CDR3 sequence (DNA): TGTGTCAGCAGTTTATCATCAGGAGCCTATGGCTACACCTTC. It specifies CVSSLSSGAYGYTF.

CDR3 in DNA: TGTGCCAGCAGCCCGTCCGTGCAGGCCGCCTACGAGCAGTACTTC. Protein: CASSPSVQAAYEQYF. The chain joins TRBV9 to TRBJ2-7; no definite D call. Germline loops: CDR1 SGDLS, CDR2 YYNGEE. Trimming took off 4 bases at V and 2 bases at J, with 16 bases between the two ends. The CDR3 covers 15 residues.

The chain has TRBV12-3 or TRBV12-4 and TRBJ2-5, with D uncertain. The end of the DNA aligns better with TRBJ2-7, so the J call may be wrong. The length of the CDR3 is 14 residues. The CDR3 protein is CASSLEGSVHEQYF. CDR3 in DNA: TGTGCCAGCAGTTTAGAGGGAAGCGTCCACGAGCAGTACTTC.

This clonotype has more than one count but fewer than ten. The V call is TRBV24-1, the J call TRBJ2-1; a weak D match, TRBD1 (5 bases). V lost 4 bases and J 10 bases, leaving 16 bases between the germline ends. This CDR3 is built from 14 residues. Germline V lookup: CDR1 KGHDR, CDR2 SFDVKD. The CDR3 here is CATSETLGRTEQFF. The CDR3 DNA follows: TGTGCCACCAGTGAAACTCTGGGCAGGACAGAGCAGTTCTTC.

This clonotype was observed a few times. V gene TRBV20-1 combines with J gene TRBJ2-7; D is perhaps TRBD2 (6 bases). The CDR3 extends over 15 amino acids. The germline gives CDR1 DFQATT, CDR2 SNEGSKA (reference sequence). Trimming shortened V by 3 bases and J by 2 bases, and 17 bases separated the two germline ends. The CDR3 protein is CSARRRGSGPYEQYF. CDR3 DNA: TGCAGTGCTAGGAGGCGTGGTAGCGGCCCCTACGAGCAGTACTTC.

This clonotype showed up many times. CDR3 region: CSATGTRGLTDTQYF. The CDR3 coding sequence is TGCAGTGCTACCGGGACTAGAGGCCTCACAGATACGCAGTATTTT. The V and J genes are TRBV20-1 and TRBJ2-3; 8 bases fit TRBD2. Germline V gene data show CDR1 as DFQATT and CDR2 as SNEGSKA (reference sequence). The CDR3 loop spans 15 amino acids. Trimming cost V 4 bases and J 2 bases; bases outside gene matches: 8.

The chain recombines TRBV5-1 with TRBJ2-6; possibly TRBD2 for D (6 bases). Germline V gives CDR1 SGHRS, CDR2 YFSETQ. The CDR3 is 18 amino acids. Between the trimmed V and J ends, which lost 0 bases and 0 bases, there was a span of 13 bases. In DNA form, the CDR3 reads TGCGCCAGCAGCTTGGATCGAGCGGGCTTCTCTGGGGCCAACGTCCTGACTTTC. It codes for CASSLDRAGFSGANVLTF.

On this clonotype: One end of the junction varies from germline; a read error may be responsible. This chain joins TRBV5-1 and TRBJ2-5, with TRBD1 identical over 7 bases. The CDR3 runs to 15 residues. Germline loops: CDR1 SGHRS, CDR2 YFSETQ. Here the CDR3 reads CASSFTGVLRETRYF. The CDR3 DNA reads as TGCGCCAGCAGCTTTACAGGGGTCCTGAGAGAGACCCGGTACTTC.

This sequence joins TRBV4-3 and TRBJ2-3; D gene uncertain. Germline CDR1 is LGHNA and CDR2 is YSLEER. Trimming stripped 4 bases from V and 3 bases from J, with 8 bases between. The CDR3 spans 13 residues. CDR3 amino acids: CASSPARTDTQYF. CDR3 DNA: TGCGCCAGCAGCCCGGCTAGAACAGATACGCAGTATTTT.

The gene calls are TRBV4-2 and TRBJ2-5; perhaps TRBD2 as D (6 bases). There are 16 residues in the CDR3. The V end was cut by 0 bases, the J end by 5 bases, with 16 bases between. The germline V gene encodes CDR1 LGHNA and CDR2 YNFKEQ. CDR3 protein: CASSQDGSRAGETQYF. Here the CDR3 DNA reads TGTGCCAGCAGCCAAGATGGGAGCCGGGCGGGGGAGACCCAGTACTTC.

A few counts support this clonotype. V usage is TRBV4-1 and J usage is TRBJ2-5; D gene uncertain. The CDR3 is made up of 16 amino acids. The germline V and J ends were trimmed by 1 base and 4 bases, with 16 bases remaining between them. CDR1 is MGHRA, CDR2 YSYEKL, per germline. The CDR3 DNA follows: TGCGCCAGCAGCCAAGCACTGTCGACCAGGTCAGAGACCCAGTACTTC. It codes for CASSQALSTRSETQYF.

This clonotype was observed a few times. The rearrangement uses TRBV27 and TRBJ1-6; 7 nucleotides match TRBD1. V was clipped by 4 bases and J by 13 bases; unmatched bases: 7. The germline V gene encodes CDR1 MNHEY and CDR2 SMNVEV (reference sequence). The CDR3 length is 13 residues. The CDR3 region has the DNA TGTGCCAGCAGTTCCACGACAGGGATCCCCCTCCACTTT. Translated: CASSSTTGIPLHF.

This clonotype was found a few times. The chain links TRBV7-2 to TRBJ2-3; TRBD2 aligns across 9 bases. Germline CDR1 is SGHTA and CDR2 is FQGNSA. This CDR3 contains 16 residues. Trimming removed 6 bases from V and 8 bases from J; junction bases left unmatched: 15. DNA of the CDR3: TGTGCCAGCAGTCCGACTAGCGGACCCCCCCGGGGTACGCAGTATTTT. Its translation is CASSPTSGPPRGTQYF.

The chain is built from TRBV20-1 and TRBJ2-5; D is undetermined. The CDR3 extends over 12 amino acids. CDR1 and CDR2 (germline): DFQATT, SNEGSKA (reference sequence). Trimming took off 3 bases at V and 5 bases at J, with 10 bases between the two ends. This CDR3 is CSASQIRETQYF. The CDR3 DNA reads TGCAGTGCTAGCCAAATTCGGGAGACCCAGTACTTC.

This clonotype appeared many times. The chain joins TRBV7-8 to TRBJ2-7, with TRBD2 identical over 7 bases. The ends lost 1 base at V and 6 bases at J; junction bases unmatched: 9. Germline CDR1 reads SGHVS; CDR2 reads FQNEAQ. The CDR3 is 15 amino acids. CDR3 loop: CASSLVVWGEGEQYF. The CDR3 DNA sequence: TGTGCCAGCAGCTTAGTAGTTTGGGGGGAGGGCGAGCAGTACTTC.

This chain joins TRBV20-1 and TRBJ2-7; TRBD2 aligns across 10 bases. Germline CDR1 and CDR2: DFQATT and SNEGSKA (reference sequence). V trimming: 3 bases; J trimming: 3 bases; junction bases outside the gene matches: 8. This CDR3 has 15 amino acids. CDR3 region: CSARPPLAGYYEQYF. The CDR3, as DNA: TGCAGTGCTAGGCCTCCACTAGCGGGGTACTACGAGCAGTACTTC.

The gene calls are TRBV27 and TRBJ1-2, with no clear D. Germline CDR1 is MNHEY and CDR2 is SMNVEV (reference sequence). Trimming stripped 10 bases from V and 8 bases from J, with 20 bases between. The CDR3 runs 13 residues. CDR3 loop: CANSPSQQYGYTF. In DNA form, the CDR3 reads TGTGCCAACAGCCCTTCGCAACAGTACGGCTACACCTTC.

This sequence joins TRBV5-1 and TRBJ2-1; 10 bases map to TRBD2. Trimming cost V 3 bases and J 8 bases; bases outside gene matches: 11. Per germline, CDR1 SGHRS and CDR2 YFSETQ. This CDR3 contains 16 residues. CDR3 nucleotides: TGCGCCAGCAGCTCCCAAAGAGCGGGGGGGCCGGATGAGCAGTTCTTC. It yields the protein CASSSQRAGGPDEQFF.

This clonotype turned up a few times. The chain carries TRBV27 and TRBJ1-5, with TRBD1 as a possible D gene (6 bases). Germline V gene sequence: CDR1 MNHEY, CDR2 SMNVEV (reference sequence). The CDR3 totals 15 residues. V was shortened by 3 bases and J by 10 bases, with 19 bases between the two germline ends. This CDR3 is CASSLIGGFQGPQHF. The CDR3 coding sequence is TGTGCCAGCAGTTTGATAGGGGGGTTTCAAGGTCCCCAGCATTTT.

J is TRBJ2-5 and V is TRBV18, with a weak D call TRBD1 (5 bases). The CDR3 sequence is 16 residues long. The V gene lost 0 bases and the J gene lost 4 bases, with 15 bases spanning the gap. Germline CDR1 and CDR2: KGHSH and LQKENI. The chain's CDR3 is CASSPPNGAVLETQYF. CDR3 sequence (DNA): TGTGCCAGCTCACCACCGAATGGGGCAGTTTTAGAGACCCAGTACTTC.

The rearrangement uses TRBV5-1 and TRBJ2-5; 8 bases match TRBD1. Germline-derived CDR1 and CDR2 are SGHRS and YFSETQ. The CDR3 consists of 14 residues. The trim removed 5 bases at V and 4 bases at J, leaving 7 bases unmatched. Written as DNA, the CDR3 is TGCGCCAGCAGATCCTCGACAGGGGCAGAGACCCAGTACTTC. It specifies CASRSSTGAETQYF.

In regard to this clonotype: This may be a read error, as it is one base from a much larger clone. The V and J genes are TRBV12-3 or TRBV12-4 and TRBJ2-7, with 12 bases identical to TRBD1. CDR3 length equals 15 residues. The CDR3 sequence: CANSLGGDRGHEQYF. The DNA for the CDR3 is TGTGCCAACAGTTTAGGCGGGGACAGGGGGCACGAGCAGTACTTC.

This clonotype came up a few times. With a much larger clone just one base away, this may be a read error. The chain combines TRBV7-9 with TRBJ2-7; tentative D call: TRBD2 (7 bases). From germline, CDR1 is SEHNR and CDR2 FQNEAQ (reference sequence). This CDR3 spans 15 amino acids. The CDR3 nucleotides are TGTGCCAGCAGTTCTAGGGGGGGGCGCTCCCACGAGCAGTACTTC. Translated: CASSSRGGRSHEQYF.

Concerning this clonotype itself: A much larger clonotype is one base distant, so this may be a read error. This likely comes from a read error, as the CDR3 has no conserved phenylalanine or tryptophan at its end. The chain combines TRBV4-3 with TRBJ2-7; 9 nucleotides line up with TRBD2. The end of the DNA is better explained by TRBJ2-5, so the J call may be wrong. CDR3 size: 17 residues. Per germline, CDR1 LGHNA and CDR2 YSLEER. The CDR3 region has the DNA TGCGCCAGCAGCCAAGATGGTATCCTAGCGGGGTGGGAGACCCAGTACTCC. This translates into CASSQDGILAGWETQYS.

The rearrangement uses TRBV12-3 or TRBV12-4 and TRBJ1-2; 8 bases line up with TRBD1. Unmatched junction bases numbered 17, after V lost 6 bases and J lost 5 bases. The CDR3 runs to 17 residues. The CDR3 DNA reads TGTGCCAGCAGCTTTGGACAGGGAATTTTAGTAGGATATGGCTACACCTTC. Its translation is CASSFGQGILVGYGYTF.

Here the CDR3 reads CAWSQRVADTQYF. DNA for the CDR3: TGTGCCTGGAGTCAACGAGTGGCAGATACGCAGTATTTT. V and J are TRBV30 and TRBJ2-3; the D is unclear. Trimming pared 2 bases from V and 4 bases from J, leaving 10 bases between. CDR1 and CDR2 (germline): GTSNPN, SVGIG (reference sequence). This CDR3 is 13 amino acids long.

This sequence joins TRBV4-1 and TRBJ2-1; D is ambiguous. Germline V gene lookup returns CDR1 MGHRA and CDR2 YSYEKL. The CDR3 is made up of 15 amino acids. V lost 1 base, J lost 6 bases, and 13 bases lay in between. CDR3 loop: CASSQAGSGSNEQFF. Here the CDR3 DNA reads TGCGCCAGCAGCCAAGCTGGGTCAGGTAGCAATGAGCAGTTCTTC.